Presented here are 20 T cell receptor beta chains from one specimen sequenced in a study of blood T cell repertoires in COVID-19. Here immunoSEQ multiplex PCR was the method, and the copy in TCRdb shows in-frame clones only, minus some. The sample consists of around 250,000 clones, roughly 84% of them appearing once. The sample was PBMCs or T cells enriched from blood (not recorded which). The receptors originated from a man between 50 and 59 years old who had recovered from COVID-19.

The rearrangement joins TRBV18 to TRBJ2-2; D is perhaps TRBD1 (5 bases). This CDR3 is 16 amino acids long. The ends were cut back, 3 bases at V and 4 bases at J, with 15 bases in the middle. The V gene's germline CDR1 is KGHSH and CDR2 LQKENI. DNA of the CDR3: TGTGCCAGCTCACCGTCGAGCACAGGAAGCACCGGGGAGCTGTTTTTT. Its translation: CASSPSSTGSTGELFF.

The chain recombines TRBV5-4 with TRBJ1-6, with D unresolved. CDR1 SGHNT and CDR2 YYREEE come from the germline V gene (reference sequence). Trimming cost V 0 bases and J 0 bases, with 7 bases left between them. The CDR3 has 16 residues. CDR3 nucleotide sequence: TGTGCCAGCAGCTTGGGTACCAGCTCCTATAATTCACCCCTCCACTTT. Translation gives CASSLGTSSYNSPLHF.

The CDR3 protein is CASGFPRETNEKLFF. As DNA, the CDR3 is TGTGCTAGTGGTTTCCCCAGGGAAACTAATGAAAAACTGTTTTTT. The V and J genes are TRBV12-5 and TRBJ1-4; D is possibly TRBD1 (5 bases). Trimming removed 3 bases from V and 1 base from J, with 9 bases in between. The length of the CDR3 is 15 residues. Germline lookup yields CDR1 LGHNT and CDR2 FRNRAP.

The table lists this clone with a count of one. The rearrangement uses TRBV18 and TRBJ1-1; 7 nucleotides agree with TRBD1. CDR1 KGHSH and CDR2 LQKENI come from the germline V gene. There are 21 residues in the CDR3. The J segment lost 1 base and the V segment lost 0 bases, leaving 20 bases of the junction unmatched. CDR3 DNA: TGTGCCAGCTCACCACCTGGGAAGTTACACAGGGGCGACCTCTGGAACACTGAAGCTTTCTTT. It is translated as CASSPPGKLHRGDLWNTEAFF.

This chain uses TRBV5-4 with TRBJ2-2; D uncertain. Per germline, CDR1 SGHNT and CDR2 YYREEE (reference sequence). The CDR3 consists of 16 residues. The germline V and J ends were trimmed by 9 bases and 0 bases, with 18 bases remaining between them. CDR3 in amino acids: CAIPQSQFANTGELFF. The CDR3 DNA reads as TGTGCCATCCCACAGAGCCAATTCGCGAACACCGGGGAGCTGTTTTTT.

V usage is TRBV2 and J usage is TRBJ1-2, with TRBD1 matching over 7 bases. V was clipped by 1 base and J by 4 bases; unmatched bases: 6. Germline CDR1 is SNHLY and CDR2 is FYNNEI. CDR3 size: 15 residues. CDR3 nucleotide sequence: TGTGCCAGCAGTGAAGACAGGGGACCTCTCTATGGCTACACCTTC. Translation: CASSEDRGPLYGYTF.

The rearrangement joins TRBV5-1 to TRBJ2-2, with a possible D match to TRBD2 (5 bases). Germline assignment: CDR1 SGHRS and CDR2 YFSETQ. V dropped 7 bases and J dropped 4 bases, with 8 bases sitting between them. The CDR3 extends over 12 amino acids. CDR3 coding DNA: TGCGCCAGCGCCGGAGGCACCGGGGAGCTGTTTTTT. As protein: CASAGGTGELFF.

This chain uses TRBV10-3 with TRBJ2-3; 7 positions match TRBD2. CDR3 length: 14 residues. V gave up 5 bases and J gave up 1 base; unmatched junction bases: 3. Germline V gives CDR1 ENHRY, CDR2 SYGVKD. DNA for the CDR3: TGTGCCATCAGTTTAGCGGGCGGCACAGATACGCAGTATTTT. Its protein is CAISLAGGTDTQYF.

This sequence joins TRBV18 and TRBJ2-1; tentatively, D is TRBD2 (6 bases). V was pared by 3 bases and J by 2 bases, with 17 bases between. The CDR3 spans 17 residues. Germline V gives CDR1 KGHSH, CDR2 LQKENI. Here the CDR3 reads CASSPSTSYWTYNEQFF. The DNA of the CDR3 is TGTGCCAGCTCACCTTCGACTAGTTATTGGACCTACAATGAGCAGTTCTTC. The variable domain in full, completed from reference TRBV18 and TRBJ2-1, reads NAGVMQNPRHLVRRRGQEARLRCSPMKGHSHVYWYRQLPEEGLKFMVYLQKENIIDESGMPKERFSAEFPKEGPSILRIQQVVRGDSAAYFCASSPSTSYWTYNEQFFGPGTRLTVL.

This clone has a single count. V gene TRBV19 combines with J gene TRBJ1-2, with D perhaps TRBD1 (6 bases). The germline gives CDR1 LNHDA, CDR2 SQIVND (reference sequence). With 7 bases removed from V and 2 bases from J, the gap between germline ends came to 20 bases. The CDR3 sequence is 16 residues long. The CDR3 spells CASMTTGQTRNYGYTF. The CDR3 bases are TGTGCCAGTATGACCACCGGACAGACCAGAAACTATGGCTACACCTTC.

The chain employs TRBV6-1 and TRBJ1-2, with no clear D. CDR1 MNHNS and CDR2 SASEGT come from the germline V gene. Trimming removed 2 bases from V and 4 bases from J, with 8 bases in between. The CDR3 has 13 amino acids. The chain's CDR3 is CASSERESYGYTF. In DNA, the CDR3 is TGTGCCAGCAGTGAACGGGAGAGCTATGGCTACACCTTC.

The chain couples TRBV3-1 (or the pseudogene TRBV3-2) to TRBJ1-6, with 8 bases identical to TRBD1. CDR3 length: 15 amino acids. Germline assignment: CDR1 LGHDT and CDR2 YNNKEL (reference sequence). V dropped 0 bases and J dropped 10; count of bases not matched to a gene: 5. CDR3 protein: CASSQDPRGQSPLHF. The DNA for the CDR3 is TGTGCCAGCAGCCAAGATCCCAGGGGGCAGTCACCCCTCCACTTT.

The rearrangement joins TRBV5-1 to TRBJ2-2; D call uncertain. Germline lookup yields CDR1 SGHRS and CDR2 YFSETQ. V was clipped by 0 bases and J by 6 bases, with 9 bases between them. There are 14 residues in the CDR3. CDR3 amino acids: CASSLEAGPGELFF. The CDR3 nucleotides are TGCGCCAGCAGCTTGGAGGCAGGCCCCGGGGAGCTGTTTTTT. The complete variable domain, with remaining parts taken from reference TRBV5-1 and TRBJ2-2, reads KAGVTQTPRYLIKTRGQQVTLSCSPISGHRSVSWYQQTPGQGLQFLFEYFSETQRNKGNFPGRFSGRQFSNSRSEMNVSTLELGDSALYLCASSLEAGPGELFFGEGSRLTVL.

This sequence joins TRBV5-6 and TRBJ2-5; possible D gene TRBD2, 5 bases. Trimming stripped 7 bases from V and 7 bases from J, with 23 bases between. Germline V gene sequence: CDR1 SGHDT, CDR2 YYEEEE. CDR3 length: 15 amino acids. Here the CDR3 reads CASSRPEMRVGTQYF. The CDR3 nucleotides are TGTGCCAGCTCCCGCCCGGAAATGAGGGTTGGGACCCAGTACTTC.

This chain joins TRBV7-2 and TRBJ2-2; D is perhaps TRBD1 (5 bases). In germline, CDR1 is SGHTA, CDR2 FQGNSA. This CDR3 comprises 14 residues. Deletions cut 4 bases from V and 5 bases from J, with 11 bases between. CDR3 DNA sequence: TGTGCCAGCAGCTCCCCAGGGTGGACCGGGGAGCTGTTTTTT. Translating gives CASSSPGWTGELFF.

In DNA form, the CDR3 reads TGCAGCGTAAGAGGACAGGGGGCCTATGAGCAGTTCTTC. Its protein is CSVRGQGAYEQFF. The chain is built from TRBV29-1 and TRBJ2-1, with 11 bases lining up with TRBD1. Germline V CDR1 and CDR2: SQVTM, ANQGSEA. With V trimmed by 6 bases and J by 8 bases, 6 bases remained unmatched. The CDR3 totals 13 residues.

CDR3: CASSLYRTESTDTQYF. The CDR3 coding sequence is TGTGCCAGCAGTTTATACCGGACAGAGAGCACAGATACGCAGTATTTT. The V gene is TRBV28, the J gene TRBJ2-3; possibly TRBD1 for D (6 bases). In germline, CDR1 is MDHEN, CDR2 SYDVKM. The CDR3 has 16 amino acids. The V end lost 1 base, the J end lost 0 bases, and 11 bases lay between the germline ends.

The chain employs TRBV6-5 and TRBJ1-6; the D gene is possibly TRBD1 (5 bases). Looked up from germline, CDR1 is MNHEY and CDR2 is SVGAGI. The CDR3 has 13 residues. V lost 8 bases and J lost 8, with 13 bases in between. The CDR3 sequence is CASASLGDSPLHF. CDR3 sequence (DNA): TGTGCCAGCGCCAGCCTAGGGGATTCACCCCTCCACTTT.

This chain links TRBV5-5 with TRBJ2-2, with 9 nucleotides matching TRBD1. The V gene end was trimmed by 4 bases and the J gene end by 4 bases; junction bases not matched to a gene: 8. The CDR3 is 16 amino acids. In germline, CDR1 is SGHKS, CDR2 YYEKEE (reference sequence). DNA for the CDR3: TGTGCCAGCAGCCCGGGACAGGGTCCTGGCACCGGGGAGCTGTTTTTT. Translating gives CASSPGQGPGTGELFF. The whole variable domain, filled in from reference TRBV5-5 and TRBJ2-2, reads DAGVTQSPTHLIKTRGQQVTLRCSPISGHKSVSWYQQVLGQGPQFIFQYYEKEERGRGNFPDRFSARQFPNYSSELNVNALLLGDSALYLCASSPGQGPGTGELFFGEGSRLTVL.

J is TRBJ1-2 and V is TRBV19; 11 positions agree with TRBD1. Losses at the gene ends were 5 bases for V and 1 base for J; bases not matched to a gene: 12. The CDR3 has 18 residues. In germline, CDR1 is LNHDA, CDR2 SQIVND (reference sequence). The CDR3 bases are TGTGCCAGTAGTCCCAATCGGGACAGGGGGGCCAATAACTATGGCTACACCTTC. It is translated as CASSPNRDRGANNYGYTF. The variable domain in full, completed from reference TRBV19 and TRBJ1-2, reads DGGITQSPKYLFRKEGQNVTLSCEQNLNHDAMYWYRQDPGQGLRLIYYSQIVNDFQKGDIAEGYSVSREKKESFPLTVTSAQKNPTAFYLCASSPNRDRGANNYGYTFGSGTRLTVV.